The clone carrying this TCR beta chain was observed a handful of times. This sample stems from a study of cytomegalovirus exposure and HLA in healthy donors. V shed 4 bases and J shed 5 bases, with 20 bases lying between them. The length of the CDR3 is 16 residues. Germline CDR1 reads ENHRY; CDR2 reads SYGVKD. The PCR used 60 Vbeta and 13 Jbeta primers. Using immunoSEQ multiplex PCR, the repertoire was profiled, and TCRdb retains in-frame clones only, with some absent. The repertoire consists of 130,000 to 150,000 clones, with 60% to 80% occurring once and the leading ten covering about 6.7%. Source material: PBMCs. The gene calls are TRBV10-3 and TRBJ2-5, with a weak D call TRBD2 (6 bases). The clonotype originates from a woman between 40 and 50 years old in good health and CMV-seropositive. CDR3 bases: TGTGCCATCAGTGTTTTGGGAGGCGGGGCGGCGGAGACCCAGTACTTC. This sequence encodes CAISVLGGGAAETQYF.